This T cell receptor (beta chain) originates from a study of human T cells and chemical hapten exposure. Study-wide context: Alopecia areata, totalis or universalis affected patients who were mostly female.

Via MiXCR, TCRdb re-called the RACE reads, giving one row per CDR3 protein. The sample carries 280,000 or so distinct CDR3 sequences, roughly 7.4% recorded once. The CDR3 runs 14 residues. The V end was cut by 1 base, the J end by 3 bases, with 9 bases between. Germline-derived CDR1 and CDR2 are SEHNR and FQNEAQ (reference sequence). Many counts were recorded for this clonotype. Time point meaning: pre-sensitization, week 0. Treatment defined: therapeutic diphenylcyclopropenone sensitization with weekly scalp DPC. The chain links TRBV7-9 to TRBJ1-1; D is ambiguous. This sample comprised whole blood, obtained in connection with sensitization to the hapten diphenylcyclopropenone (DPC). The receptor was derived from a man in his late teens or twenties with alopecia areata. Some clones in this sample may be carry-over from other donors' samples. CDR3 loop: CASSLVGVDTEAFF. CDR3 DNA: TGTGCCAGCAGCTTAGTCGGTGTCGACACTGAAGCTTTCTTT.